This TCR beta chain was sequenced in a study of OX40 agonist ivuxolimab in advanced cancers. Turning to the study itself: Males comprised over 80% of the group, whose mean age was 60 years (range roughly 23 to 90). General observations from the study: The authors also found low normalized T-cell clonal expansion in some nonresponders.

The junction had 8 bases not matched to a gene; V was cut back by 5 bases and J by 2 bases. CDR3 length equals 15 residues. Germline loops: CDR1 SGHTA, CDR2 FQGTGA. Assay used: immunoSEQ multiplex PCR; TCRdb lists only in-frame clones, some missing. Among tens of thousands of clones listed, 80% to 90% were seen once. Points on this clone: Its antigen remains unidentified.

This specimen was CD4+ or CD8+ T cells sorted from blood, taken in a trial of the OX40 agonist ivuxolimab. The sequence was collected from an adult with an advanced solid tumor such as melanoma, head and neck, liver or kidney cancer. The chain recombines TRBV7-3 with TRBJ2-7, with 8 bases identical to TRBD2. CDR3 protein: CASSPTPGLAYEQYF. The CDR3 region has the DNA TGTGCCAGCAGCCCGACCCCGGGACTAGCCTACGAGCAGTACTTC.